This T cell receptor (beta chain) stems from a study of molecular identifiers for immune sequencing clone quantification. Study context: With replicates, the RNA of around 20,000 or 100,000 naive CD8 cells was split five ways and four were sequenced. Study-level results: Spiked Jurkat TCR RNA from one cell was reportedly detectable among roughly 910,000 naive cells. Effector cells kept over 97% of their molecules in clones above 20 RNA copies, while naive cells kept under 1% there.

TCRdb re-derived calls from the PCR reads in MiXCR, one entry per CDR3 protein. Of approximately 54,000 distinct CDR3 sequences listed, around 25% are singletons. This clonotype was seen more than once but under ten times. Its cognate antigen is unknown. A read error may explain this, as a much larger clone is one base away. No conserved phenylalanine or tryptophan is present at the end of the CDR3, so a read error is the likely explanation. Trimming stripped 3 bases from V and 4 bases from J, with 7 bases between. The CDR3 totals 13 residues. The V call is TRBV12-3 or TRBV12-4, the J call TRBJ1-5; no reliable D call. The sequence was obtained from a human donor in good health. Some libraries in this study had Jurkat cell RNA spiked in. What was sequenced was naive CD8+ T cells from blood, with Jurkat cell RNA spiked in. Subset defined: FACS-sorted CD8+CD4-CCR7+CD45RA+ naive T cells. CDR3 protein: CASSFGGNQPQHI. CDR3 bases: TGTGCCAGCAGTTTTGGAGGGAATCAGCCCCAGCATATT.